The 6 T cell receptor beta chains below were found in one sample sequenced in a study of blood T cell repertoires in COVID-19. Some clones are missing from TCRdb's copy, which holds only in-frame ones; the method was immunoSEQ multiplex PCR. This table has some 75,000 clones, approximately 90% appearing once. The material sequenced was peripheral blood. Receptor source: a human donor in a cohort sampled during active COVID-19.

The J gene is TRBJ1-4, the V gene TRBV5-1, with 11 positions matching TRBD1. Germline CDR1 SGHRS, CDR2 YFSETQ. The J segment lost 0 bases and the V segment lost 4 bases, leaving 2 bases of the junction unmatched. The CDR3 totals 16 residues. CDR3: CASSTGQGATNEKLFF. The CDR3 DNA follows: TGCGCCAGCAGCACGGGACAGGGGGCAACTAATGAAAAACTGTTTTTT.

The chain is built from TRBV7-2 and TRBJ1-1; TRBD1 agrees at 7 bases. The germline V gene has CDR1 SGHTA and CDR2 FQGNSA. The CDR3 length is 15 residues. The V gene end was trimmed by 6 bases and the J gene end by 0 bases; junction bases not matched to a gene: 7. The CDR3 nucleotides are TGTGCCAGCAGTTACCGGACAGGAGTGAACACTGAAGCTTTCTTT. This codes for CASSYRTGVNTEAFF.

The chain employs TRBV7-2 and TRBJ2-1; a possible D gene is TRBD2 (6 bases). The CDR3 contains 15 residues. Germline CDR1 SGHTA, CDR2 FQGNSA. V was trimmed by 2 bases and J by 0 bases, leaving 8 bases between them. CDR3 sequence (DNA): TGTGCCAGCAGCTTACTCGGGGGCTCCTACAATGAGCAGTTCTTC. It is translated as CASSLLGGSYNEQFF.

The CDR3 DNA follows: TGTGCCATCAGTGACTCCGGGACAGGGGGGTACGAGCAGTACTTC. Its protein product is CAISDSGTGGYEQYF. The rearrangement uses TRBV10-3 and TRBJ2-7; 11 positions match TRBD1. The germline V gene has CDR1 ENHRY and CDR2 SYGVKD. Trimming took 3 bases from V and 4 from J; bases not matched to a gene: 5. The CDR3 contains 15 residues.

The CDR3 nucleotides read TGCGCCAGCAGCTTGGAACAGGGAGATCAGCCCCAGCATTTT. It encodes CASSLEQGDQPQHF. V and J are TRBV5-1 and TRBJ1-5; the D gene is possibly TRBD1 (6 bases). There are 14 residues in the CDR3. Germline V lookup: CDR1 SGHRS, CDR2 YFSETQ. Trimming removed 0 bases at V and 5 bases at J, with 9 bases between.

The chain recombines TRBV5-5 with TRBJ1-2; a possible D gene is TRBD1 (5 bases). This CDR3 spans 14 amino acids. Germline values: CDR1 SGHKS, CDR2 YYEKEE (reference sequence). With 6 bases removed from V and 1 base from J, the gap between germline ends came to 13 bases. The DNA for the CDR3 is TGTGCCAGCAACCGTGACAGCAATAACTATGGCTACACCTTC. As protein: CASNRDSNNYGYTF.